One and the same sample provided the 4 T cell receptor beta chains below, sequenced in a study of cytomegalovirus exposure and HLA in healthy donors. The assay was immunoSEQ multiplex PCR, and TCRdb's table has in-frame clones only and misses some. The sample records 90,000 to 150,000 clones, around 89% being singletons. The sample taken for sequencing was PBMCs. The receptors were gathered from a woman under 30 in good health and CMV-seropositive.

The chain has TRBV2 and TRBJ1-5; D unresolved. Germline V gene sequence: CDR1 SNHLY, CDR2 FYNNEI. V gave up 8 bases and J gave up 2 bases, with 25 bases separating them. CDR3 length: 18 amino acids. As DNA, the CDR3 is TGTGCCAGCTTCGAGGGAGTTCCACTATCCTCGGGCAATCAGCCCCAGCATTTT. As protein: CASFEGVPLSSGNQPQHF.

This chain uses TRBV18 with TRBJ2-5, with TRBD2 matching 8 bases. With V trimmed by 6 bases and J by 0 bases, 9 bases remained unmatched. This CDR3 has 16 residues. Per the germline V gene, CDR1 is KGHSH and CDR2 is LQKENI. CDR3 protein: CASSPSGGMYQETQYF. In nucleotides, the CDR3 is TGTGCCAGCTCCCCCTCGGGAGGGATGTACCAAGAGACCCAGTACTTC.

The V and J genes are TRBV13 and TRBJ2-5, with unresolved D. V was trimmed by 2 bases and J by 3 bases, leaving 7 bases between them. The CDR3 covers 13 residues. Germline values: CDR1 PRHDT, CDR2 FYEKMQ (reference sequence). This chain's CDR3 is CASSLLTEETQYF. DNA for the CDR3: TGTGCCAGCAGCTTACTTACAGAAGAGACCCAGTACTTC.

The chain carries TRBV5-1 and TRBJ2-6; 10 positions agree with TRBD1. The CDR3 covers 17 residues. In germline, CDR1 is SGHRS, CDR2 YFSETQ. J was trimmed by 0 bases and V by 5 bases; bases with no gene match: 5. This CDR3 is CASSLTGGLSGANVLTF. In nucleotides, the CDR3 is TGCGCCAGCAGTTTGACAGGGGGCCTCTCTGGGGCCAACGTCCTGACTTTC.